These 14 T cell receptor beta chains were sequenced from one sample in a study of blood T cell repertoires in COVID-19. Profiling relied on immunoSEQ multiplex PCR, and the TCRdb table lists in-frame clones only, not all of them. The sample contains approximately 130,000 clones, 75% to 90% of which appear only once. Input material: peripheral blood. Every receptor here comes from a man in his sixties or seventies with active or convalescent COVID-19.

V gene TRBV2 combines with J gene TRBJ2-7, with TRBD1 as a possible D gene (5 bases). In germline, CDR1 is SNHLY, CDR2 FYNNEI. The CDR3 is made up of 14 amino acids. Trimming removed 6 bases from V and 2 bases from J, with 14 bases in between. CDR3 protein: CASSTQQVTYEQYF. The CDR3, as DNA: TGTGCCAGCAGCACCCAACAGGTAACCTACGAGCAGTACTTC.

This clone was observed a few times. This sequence joins TRBV3-1 (or the pseudogene TRBV3-2) and TRBJ2-5; 7 nucleotides match TRBD1. V lost 6 bases to trimming and J lost 2 bases; unmatched junction nucleotides: 6. The CDR3 has 14 amino acids. The germline gives CDR1 LGHDT, CDR2 YNNKEL (reference sequence). CDR3 loop: CASSPWTGQETQYF. The CDR3 DNA reads TGTGCCAGCAGTCCCTGGACAGGTCAAGAGACCCAGTACTTC.

This sequence joins TRBV29-1 and TRBJ1-2; D perhaps matches TRBD1 (5 bases). Germline assignment: CDR1 SQVTM and CDR2 ANQGSEA. V lost 4 bases to trimming and J lost 8 bases, with 14 bases between them. The CDR3 is made up of 12 amino acids. The CDR3 DNA reads as TGCAGCGTTGGAGGAGGGGACGAAGGCTACACCTTC. It yields the protein CSVGGGDEGYTF.

V is TRBV10-3 and J is TRBJ1-2, with D possibly matching TRBD1 (6 bases). This CDR3 has 15 amino acids. CDR1 and CDR2 from the germline V gene are ENHRY and SYGVKD. V dropped 6 bases and J dropped 4 bases, with 18 bases sitting between them. CDR3 residues: CAIRNPDSDSYGYTF. The CDR3 DNA is TGTGCCATCAGGAACCCGGACAGTGATTCCTATGGCTACACCTTC.

This clone was seen only once. This chain links TRBV11-2 with TRBJ1-1; TRBD1 agrees at 8 bases. Germline CDR1 is SGHAT and CDR2 is FQNNGV. The CDR3 covers 15 residues. V lost 5 bases, J lost 1 base, and 6 bases stayed unmatched. The chain's CDR3 is CASSPPGTGNTEAFF. In DNA form, the CDR3 reads TGTGCCAGCAGCCCCCCTGGGACAGGGAACACTGAAGCTTTCTTT.

This clone was observed once. CDR3 nucleotide sequence: TGTGCCACCAGTAACAGGGATGGTTGGGAGACCCAGTACTTC. It codes for CATSNRDGWETQYF. This sequence joins TRBV24-1 and TRBJ2-5; tentative D call: TRBD1 (6 bases). Germline V CDR1 and CDR2: KGHDR, SFDVKD. The CDR3 spans 14 residues. The ends were cut back, 6 bases at V and 5 bases at J, with 15 bases in the middle.

This clone was counted a single time. This same CDR3 is encoded by further DNA sequences in the sample. For the CDR3, the DNA is TGTGCCAGCAGTGAAATCGGCGGGAGCACAGATACGCAGTATTTT. This gives the protein CASSEIGGSTDTQYF. This rearrangement joins TRBV6-4 to TRBJ2-3, with D perhaps matching TRBD2 (5 bases). Germline values: CDR1 MRHNA, CDR2 SNTAGT. Trimming took 3 bases from V and 0 from J, leaving 10 bases between them. The length of the CDR3 is 15 residues.

The V gene is TRBV28, the J gene TRBJ2-3; the match to TRBD2 covers 9 bases. CDR1 and CDR2 (germline): MDHEN, SYDVKM. V dropped 6 bases and J dropped 10; count of bases not matched to a gene: 8. This CDR3 spans 13 amino acids. The CDR3 here is CASSFIAGAAQYF. CDR3 DNA: TGTGCCAGCAGCTTTATAGCGGGAGCCGCGCAGTATTTT.

The rearrangement uses TRBV27 and TRBJ1-6; 7 nucleotides line up with TRBD1. Unmatched junction bases numbered 8, after V lost 6 bases and J lost 9 bases. This CDR3 is 14 amino acids long. Germline lookup yields CDR1 MNHEY and CDR2 SMNVEV (reference sequence). The CDR3 loop reads CASRTGQIGSPLHF. CDR3 coding DNA: TGTGCCAGCAGGACGGGACAGATAGGTTCACCCCTCCACTTT.

The V and J genes are TRBV7-8 and TRBJ1-1, with 8 bases that match TRBD1. The CDR3 contains 13 residues. V dropped 1 base and J dropped 10; count of bases not matched to a gene: 5. Per germline, CDR1 SGHVS and CDR2 FQNEAQ. This chain's CDR3 is CASSLGRGQIAFF. As DNA, the CDR3 is TGTGCCAGCAGCTTAGGCAGGGGGCAGATAGCTTTCTTT.

In its sample, this clone was seen a few times. The chain is built from TRBV4-1 and TRBJ1-5; 9 nucleotides agree with TRBD1. Germline CDR1 and CDR2: MGHRA and YSYEKL. The CDR3 is 17 residues long. J lost 4 bases, V lost 0 bases, and 7 bases had no gene match. CDR3 residues: CASSQDGQGRINQPQHF. In DNA form, the CDR3 reads TGCGCCAGCAGCCAAGACGGACAGGGGAGAATTAATCAGCCCCAGCATTTT.

The J gene is TRBJ2-4, the V gene TRBV14, with a tentative D call TRBD2 (6 bases). V lost 4 bases to trimming and J lost 6 bases, with 25 bases between them. Germline V gene sequence: CDR1 SGHDN, CDR2 FVKESK. This CDR3 contains 18 residues. The CDR3 is CASSPTLGFAGPTNIQYF. The CDR3 coding sequence is TGTGCCAGCAGCCCAACTTTGGGTTTTGCGGGACCTACAAACATTCAGTACTTC.

The chain combines TRBV21-1 with TRBJ2-7; TRBD1 reflects the table's D call only, with no check against the DNA. TRBV21-1 is flagged as a pseudogene. CDR3 length: 15 residues. Here the CDR3 reads CASSKEGQDFYEQYF. For the CDR3, the DNA is TGTGCCAGCAGCAAAGAGGGACAGGATTTTTACGAGCAGTACTTC.

The chain is built from TRBV11-2 and TRBJ1-5, with 7 bases matching TRBD1. The CDR3 is made up of 13 amino acids. Germline V gene lookup returns CDR1 SGHAT and CDR2 FQNNGV. The V and J ends lost 9 bases and 4 bases, in that order; junction bases with no gene match: 6. The CDR3 sequence is CARRQGWNQPQHF. CDR3 DNA sequence: TGTGCCAGAAGACAGGGTTGGAATCAGCCCCAGCATTTT.